A single sample is the source of the 5 T cell receptor beta chains below, sequenced in a study of blood T cell repertoires in COVID-19. Profiled with immunoSEQ multiplex PCR; TCRdb holds only in-frame clones, not every one. Counted here are 120,000 to 150,000 clones, 79% occurring once; the ten biggest clones make up 8.6%. Sequencing was done on a sample of peripheral blood. These receptors originate from a man aged 45-65 years with active or convalescent COVID-19.

The chain uses TRBV9 and TRBJ2-3, with TRBD1 matching 9 bases. Germline V lookup: CDR1 SGDLS, CDR2 YYNGEE. The CDR3 is made up of 16 amino acids. Trimming removed 0 bases from V and 1 base from J; junction bases left unmatched: 3. This chain's CDR3 is CASSVARQGGTDTQYF. CDR3 sequence (DNA): TGTGCCAGCAGCGTAGCCCGACAGGGGGGCACAGATACGCAGTATTTT. The variable domain in full, with the rest retrieved from reference TRBV9 and TRBJ2-3, is DSGVTQTPKHLITATGQRVTLRCSPRSGDLSVYWYQQSLDQGLQFLIQYYNGEERAKGNILERFSAQQFPDLHSELNLSSLELGDSALYFCASSVARQGGTDTQYFGPGTRLTVL.

The CDR3 nucleotides read TGTGCCAGCAGCTTCCCATTCGGGTCAGATACGCAGTATTTT. It is translated as CASSFPFGSDTQYF. The rearrangement joins TRBV11-2 to TRBJ2-3; D unresolved. CDR1 is SGHAT and CDR2 is FQNNGV in the germline V gene. The CDR3 has 14 residues. Trimming removed 3 bases from V and 4 bases from J, with 11 bases in between.

This clone was detected ten times or more. J is TRBJ2-5 and V is TRBV7-8, with D perhaps TRBD2 (6 bases). The CDR3 has 15 amino acids. CDR1 SGHVS and CDR2 FQNEAQ come from the germline V gene. Trimming cost V 4 bases and J 4 bases, with 16 bases left between them. The CDR3 nucleotides are TGTGCCAGCAGCTCCCGGGACTCCCGGGGAGAGACCCAGTACTTC. This sequence encodes CASSSRDSRGETQYF.

The chain combines TRBV4-1 with TRBJ2-1, with D perhaps TRBD1 (5 bases). With 0 bases removed from V and 9 bases from J, the gap between germline ends came to 18 bases. CDR3 length: 16 amino acids. Looked up from germline, CDR1 is MGHRA and CDR2 is YSYEKL. CDR3 bases: TGCGCCAGCAGCCAAGAATTCGAACTACAGGTAGGTGAGCAGTTCTTC. This translates into CASSQEFELQVGEQFF.

This clone has only a few counts. V is TRBV6-5 and J is TRBJ2-7, with a possible D match to TRBD1 (6 bases). Trimming removed 1 base from V and 4 bases from J, with 14 bases in between. Per germline, CDR1 MNHEY and CDR2 SVGAGI. This CDR3 contains 15 residues. The CDR3 loop is CASSYLAGDLYEQYF. CDR3 coding DNA: TGTGCCAGCAGTTACTTGGCAGGGGATTTGTACGAGCAGTACTTC.